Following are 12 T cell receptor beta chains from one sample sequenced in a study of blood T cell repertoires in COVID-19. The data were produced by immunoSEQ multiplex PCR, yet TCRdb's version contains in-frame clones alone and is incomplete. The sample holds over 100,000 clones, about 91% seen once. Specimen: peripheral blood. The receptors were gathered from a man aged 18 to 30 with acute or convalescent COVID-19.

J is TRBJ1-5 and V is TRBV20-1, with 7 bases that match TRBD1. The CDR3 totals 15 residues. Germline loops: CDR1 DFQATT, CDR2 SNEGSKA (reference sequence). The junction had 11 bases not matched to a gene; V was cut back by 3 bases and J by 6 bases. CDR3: CSASSLEGAGQPQHF. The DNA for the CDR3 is TGCAGTGCTAGTTCCCTCGAGGGGGCGGGTCAGCCCCAGCATTTT.

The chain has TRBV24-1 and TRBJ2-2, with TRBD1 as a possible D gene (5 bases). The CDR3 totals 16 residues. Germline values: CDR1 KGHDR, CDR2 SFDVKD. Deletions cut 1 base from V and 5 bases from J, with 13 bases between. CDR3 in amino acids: CATSDFGGARTGELFF. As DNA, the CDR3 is TGTGCCACCAGTGATTTTGGTGGGGCGAGGACCGGGGAGCTGTTTTTT.

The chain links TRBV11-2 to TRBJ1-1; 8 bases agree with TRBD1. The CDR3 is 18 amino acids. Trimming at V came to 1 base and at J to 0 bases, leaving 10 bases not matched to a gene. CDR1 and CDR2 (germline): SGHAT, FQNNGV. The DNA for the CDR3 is TGTGCCAGCAGCTTAGTAGGGGGACAGGAGGTCATGAACACTGAAGCTTTCTTT. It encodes CASSLVGGQEVMNTEAFF.

The DNA of the CDR3 is TGTGCCAGCAGCTCGACAGGGTATAGCAATCAGCCCCAGCATTTT. Encoded protein: CASSSTGYSNQPQHF. The chain is built from TRBV6-5 and TRBJ1-5; TRBD1 agrees at 7 bases. The CDR3 runs 15 residues. With V trimmed by 6 bases and J by 0 bases, 5 bases remained unmatched. Germline CDR1 MNHEY, CDR2 SVGAGI.

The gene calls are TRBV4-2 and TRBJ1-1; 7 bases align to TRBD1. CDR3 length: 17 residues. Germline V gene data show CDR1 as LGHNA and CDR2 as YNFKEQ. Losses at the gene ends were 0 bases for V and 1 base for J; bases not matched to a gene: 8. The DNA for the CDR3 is TGTGCCAGCAGCCAAGAAGGAGAGGGGGCGCCGAACACTGAAGCTTTCTTT. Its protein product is CASSQEGEGAPNTEAFF.

CDR3 in DNA: TGTGCCAGCAGCTTAGGGCTAGCGGGGGGGCCGGGGGAGACCCAGTACTTC. This encodes CASSLGLAGGPGETQYF. This chain uses TRBV7-8 with TRBJ2-5; 12 bases align to TRBD2. CDR1 SGHVS and CDR2 FQNEAQ come from the germline V gene. The ends lost 1 base at V and 5 bases at J; junction bases unmatched: 8. This CDR3 spans 17 amino acids. Full variable domain (remainder filled in from reference TRBV7-8 and TRBJ2-5): GAGVSQSPRYKVAKRGQDVALRCDPISGHVSLFWYQQALGQGPEFLTYFQNEAQLDKSGLPSDRFFAERPEGSVSTLKIQRTQQEDSAVYLCASSLGLAGGPGETQYFGPGTRLLVL.

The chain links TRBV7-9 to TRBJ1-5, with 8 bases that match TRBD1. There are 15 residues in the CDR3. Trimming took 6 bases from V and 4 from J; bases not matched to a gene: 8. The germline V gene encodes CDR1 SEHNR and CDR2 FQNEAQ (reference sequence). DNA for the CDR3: TGTGCCAGCAGTCCGATGGGGACAGGTAATCAGCCCCAGCATTTT. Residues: CASSPMGTGNQPQHF.

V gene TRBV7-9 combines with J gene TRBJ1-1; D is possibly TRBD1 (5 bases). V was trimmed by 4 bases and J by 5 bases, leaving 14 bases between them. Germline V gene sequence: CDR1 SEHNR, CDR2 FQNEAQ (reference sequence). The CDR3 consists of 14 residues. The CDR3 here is CASSSSQGGTEAFF. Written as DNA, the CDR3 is TGTGCCAGCAGCTCCTCTCAGGGAGGAACTGAAGCTTTCTTT.

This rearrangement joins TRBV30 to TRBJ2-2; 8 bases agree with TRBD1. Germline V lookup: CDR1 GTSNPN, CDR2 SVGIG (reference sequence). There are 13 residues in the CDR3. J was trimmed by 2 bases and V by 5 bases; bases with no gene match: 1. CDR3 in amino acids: CAWDRGNTGELFF. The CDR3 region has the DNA TGTGCCTGGGACAGGGGAAACACCGGGGAGCTGTTTTTT. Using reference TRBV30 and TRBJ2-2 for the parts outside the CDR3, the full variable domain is SQTIHQWPATLVQPVGSPLSLECTVEGTSNPNLYWYRQAAGRGLQLLFYSVGIGQISSEVPQNLSASRPQDRQFILSSKKLLLSDSGFYLCAWDRGNTGELFFGEGSRLTVL.

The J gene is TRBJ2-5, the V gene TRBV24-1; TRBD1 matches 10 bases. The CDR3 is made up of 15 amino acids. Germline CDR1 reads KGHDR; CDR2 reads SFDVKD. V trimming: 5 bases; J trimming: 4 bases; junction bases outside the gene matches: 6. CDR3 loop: CATSAPDRGPETQYF. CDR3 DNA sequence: TGTGCCACCAGTGCTCCAGACAGGGGGCCAGAGACCCAGTACTTC.

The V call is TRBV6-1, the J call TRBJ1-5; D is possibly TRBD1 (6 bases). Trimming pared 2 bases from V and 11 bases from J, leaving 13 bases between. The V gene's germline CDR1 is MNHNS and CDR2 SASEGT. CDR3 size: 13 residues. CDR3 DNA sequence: TGTGCCAGCAGTGAATCCGAGGGGGTGGCCCAGCATTTT. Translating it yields CASSESEGVAQHF.

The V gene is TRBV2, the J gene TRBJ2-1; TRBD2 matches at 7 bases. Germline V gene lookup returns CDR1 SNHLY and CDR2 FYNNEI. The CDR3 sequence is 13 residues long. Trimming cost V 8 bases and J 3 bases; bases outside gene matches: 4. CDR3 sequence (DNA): TGTGCCAGCTGGCTAGCGGACTACAATGAGCAGTTCTTC. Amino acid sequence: CASWLADYNEQFF. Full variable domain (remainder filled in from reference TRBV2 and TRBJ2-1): EPEVTQTPSHQVTQMGQEVILRCVPISNHLYFYWYRQILGQKVEFLVSFYNNEISEKSEIFDDQFSVERPDGSNFTLKIRSTKLEDSAMYFCASWLADYNEQFFGPGTRLTVL.